This T cell receptor beta chain was documented in a study of response to subunit inactivated influenza vaccine. CDR1 is DFQATT and CDR2 is SNEGSKA in the germline V gene (reference sequence). This CDR3 is built from 11 residues. V shed 2 bases and J 11 bases; nucleotides not matched to a gene: 5. This clonotype was recorded a few times. TCRdb reprocessed the RT-PCR reads with MiXCR, giving one entry per CDR3 protein. The sample shows about 570,000 distinct CDR3 sequences, about 11% of them seen only once. The sample was also linked to a second study, of T cells expressing NK-cell markers. In that study: 5'RACE template switching with UMIs produced the TCR beta cDNA. The authors sequenced eight donors, of whom seven were HCMV-seropositive and one was seronegative. Similarly, these clonotypes led the CD3+CD56-NKG2C+ fraction as well in a handful of donors.

The sequenced sample was PBMCs from blood, obtained on the day of vaccination. This TCR derives from a man aged 45-65 years who received an inactivated influenza vaccine. The rearrangement uses TRBV20-1 and TRBJ1-1; TRBD1 matches 7 bases. CDR3 bases: TGCAGTGCTAGAAGAACAGGGGTGGCTTTCTTT. Amino acid sequence: CSARRTGVAFF.